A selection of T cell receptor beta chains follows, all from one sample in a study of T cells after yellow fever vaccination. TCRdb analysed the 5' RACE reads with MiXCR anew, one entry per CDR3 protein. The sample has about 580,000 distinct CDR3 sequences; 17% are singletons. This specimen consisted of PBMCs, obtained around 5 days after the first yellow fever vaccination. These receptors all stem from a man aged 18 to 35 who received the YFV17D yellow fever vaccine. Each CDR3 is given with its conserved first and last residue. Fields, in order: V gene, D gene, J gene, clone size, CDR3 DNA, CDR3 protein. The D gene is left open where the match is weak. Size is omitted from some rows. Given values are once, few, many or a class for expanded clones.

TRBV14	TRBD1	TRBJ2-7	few	TGTGCCAGCAGCCTAAGAGTGGGACAGGGAGCCTACGAGCAGTACTTC	CASSLRVGQGAYEQYF
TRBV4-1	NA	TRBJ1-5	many	TGCGCCAGCAGCCAGGGGGCCAGCGCTAATCAGCCCCAGCATTTT	CASSQGASANQPQHF
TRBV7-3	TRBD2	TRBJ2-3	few	TGTGCCAGCAGGCCGACTAGCGGGGGAGGAACAGATACGCAGTATTTT	CASRPTSGGGTDTQYF
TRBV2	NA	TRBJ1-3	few	TGTGCCAGCGGATGGGACAATCACGGCTCTGGAAACACCATATATTTT	CASGWDNHGSGNTIYF
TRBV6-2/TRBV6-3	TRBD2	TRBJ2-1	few	TGTGCCAGCAGTTACACCCTAGCGGGGGGGCGCGCTGAGCAGTTCTTC	CASSYTLAGGRAEQFF
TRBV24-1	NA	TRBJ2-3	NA	TGTGCCACCAGTGACGGCGGGGTGGATACGCAGTATTTT	CATSDGGVDTQYF
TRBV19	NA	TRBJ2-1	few	TGTGCCAGTAGTACGCCTAGGGCGAACTACAATGAGCAGTTCTTC	CASSTPRANYNEQFF
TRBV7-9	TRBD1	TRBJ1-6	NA	TGTGCCAGCAGCTTAGGGACAGGGACCAATTCACCCCTCCACTTT	CASSLGTGTNSPLHF
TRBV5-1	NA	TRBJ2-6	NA	TGCGCCAGCAGCTTGAGGTTGGGATTCGGAGGGGCCAACGTCCTGACTTTC	CASSLRLGFGGANVLTF
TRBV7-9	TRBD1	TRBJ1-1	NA	TGTGCCAGCAGCACAGGGGGGGCCACTGAAGCTTTCTTT	CASSTGGATEAFF
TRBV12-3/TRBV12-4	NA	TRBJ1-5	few	TGTGCCAGCAGTTTATGGAAGGCTCAGCCCCAGCATTTT	CASSLWKAQPQHF
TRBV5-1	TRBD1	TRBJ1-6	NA	TGCGCCAGCAGCCCTGCCGGGACAGGGGGGAATTCACCCCTCCACTTT	CASSPAGTGGNSPLHF
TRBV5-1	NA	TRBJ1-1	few	TGCGCCAGCAGCTTGGGACAGCGTACTGAAGCTTTCTTT	CASSLGQRTEAFF
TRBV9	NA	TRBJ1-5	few	TGTGCCAGCAGCAAAACAGGGATGGGTCAGCCCCAGCATTTT	CASSKTGMGQPQHF
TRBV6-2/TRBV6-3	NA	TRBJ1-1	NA	TGTGCCAGCAGGTTTTGGGGTCTTAACACTGAAGCTTTCTTT	CASRFWGLNTEAFF
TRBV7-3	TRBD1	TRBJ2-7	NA	TGTGCCAGCAGCTTATCGGGACAGTCCTACGAGCAGTACTTC	CASSLSGQSYEQYF
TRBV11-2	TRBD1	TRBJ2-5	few	TGTGCCAGCAGCTTAGGTCCGACAGGGCGTCAAGAGACCCAGTACTTC	CASSLGPTGRQETQYF
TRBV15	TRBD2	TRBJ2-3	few	TGTGCCACCAGCAGAGATTCCGGCGGGGGGGCCACAGATACGCAGTATTTT	CATSRDSGGGATDTQYF
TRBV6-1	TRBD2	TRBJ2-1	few	TGTGCCAGCACCCCGGGGGGAAATTCCCTCGGGGAGCAGTTCTTC	CASTPGGNSLGEQFF
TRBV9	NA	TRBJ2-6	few	TGTGCCAGCAGCGTAGCTGGGTCGGGGTTTATTGGGGCCAACGTCCTGACTTTC	CASSVAGSGFIGANVLTF
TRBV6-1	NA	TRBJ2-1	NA	TGTGCCAGCAACGAGGGGCCAACTCACAATGAGCAGTTCTTC	CASNEGPTHNEQFF
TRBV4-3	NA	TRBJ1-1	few	TGCGCCAGCAGCCAAGACTCCACAGAGAACACTGAAGCTTTCTTT	CASSQDSTENTEAFF